This TCR beta chain was identified during a study of shared clonotypes between healthy human individuals. Naive CD8 cells were CD45RO-negative, positively selected for CCR7, excluding terminally differentiated effector memory CD45RA+ cells. Template for every sorted-subset replicate PCR totaled around 200 ng DNA, around 32,000 T cell genomes. TCRdb's table, derived via immunoSEQ multiplex PCR, lists solely in-frame clones and lacks some. The top ten hold 1.5% to 2% of the sample, which has around 2,000,000 clones, roughly 91% seen once. What was sequenced was naive CD8+ T cells from PBMCs. The origin of this receptor is a man between 18 and 35 years old in good health. Some clones in this sample may be carry-over from other donors' samples.

The CDR3 nucleotides read TGTGCCAGCAGCGGAAGGACGGGGAGTATGGCCGGGGAGCTGTTTTTT. It encodes CASSGRTGSMAGELFF. The chain uses TRBV9 and TRBJ2-2; perhaps TRBD2 as D (5 bases). Trimming left V 3 bases short and J 6 bases short, with 18 bases between. Germline V gene sequence: CDR1 SGDLS, CDR2 YYNGEE. CDR3 size: 16 residues.